The T cell receptor (beta chain) under discussion was sequenced for a study of shared clonotypes between healthy human individuals (dated by TCRdb to the early 2020s). For the study in its entirety: Two women and three men aged 18 to 49 years were included in the cohort. For each donor, three plates each were used for CD4 naive and CD4 memory, two plates were used for CD8 naive, and one plate was used for CD8 memory. The study deeply sequenced blood TCR repertoires of several healthy adults to estimate repertoire size and the extent of clonotype sharing between individuals. To increase sequencing depth and limit assay-specific biases, different laboratories used diverse techniques to prepare libraries and sequence TCR repertoires. Between about 0.9 and 8.9 billion PBMCs per donor were obtained by leukapheresis.

As concerns this clone: What antigen it recognizes has not been identified. Qualities for individual bases were not recorded, and no much larger clone is one base off. This CDR3 is also generated by other DNA sequences in the sample.

TCR CDR3 regions were amplified from genomic DNA by multiplex PCR using the deep immunoSEQ assay. Extracted genomic DNA from each cell subset was spread evenly across all wells of several immunoSEQ 96-well plates, with each plate serving as a replicate. For sorted subsets, approximately 210 ng of genomic DNA, equivalent to around 29,000 T cell genomes, went into each replicate PCR. Purified libraries were measured with a Qubit 3.0 fluorometer, size-checked on a Bioanalyzer 2100, and measured again with the KAPA Library Quantification kit. Every immunoSEQ 96-well plate was sequenced on a separate single-read 150-cycle Illumina NextSeq 550 flow cell. In the authors' own workflow: The immunoSEQ output contained only junctional sequences without quality scores, so filtering could not match that applied to full-length reads. Sequences were annotated with PyIR, a Python wrapper for IgBLAST v1.9, and V/J genes and CDR3 were assigned using IMGT germline references. Reads were removed for weak V/J assignments (E-value above 1e-6), missing CDR3, stop codons, out-of-frame junctions, or ambiguous translated residues. V3J clonotypes were defined as sequences sharing the same inferred V gene, J gene, and CDR3 amino acid sequence. Percentage overlap between repertoires was computed as shared unique clonotypes divided by the size of the smaller repertoire. RTK rarefaction, the Chao1 estimator, and Recon v2.1 estimates of unobserved clonotypes were used to assess repertoire richness. OLGA was used to compute generation probabilities for all TCRbeta clonotypes that the gDNA method yielded from a handful of donors. TCRdb provides this immuneACCESS table in a form limited to in-frame rearrangements. Some clones are lacking; in checked studies, under half of them reflect an unresolved V gene, and why the rest are absent is not known. That table gives V, J and clone size, and the DNA gave D and trimming. Counted in this sample were about 1.9 million clones; 93% of them appeared once. About 1.6% of the sample is taken by the ten largest.

General study outcomes and caveats: Sampling was limited to blood, and TCR repertoires in tissue likely differ from TCR repertoires in blood. Incomplete sequencing was indicated by rarefaction of sorted-subset datasets, despite the large sequencing depth. Because the study included a small number of donors, the genetic and exposure-history diversity represented was limited. Approximately 5% of naive CD4, 3% to 4% of naive CD8, about 2.1% of memory CD4, and 0.35% to 0.4% of memory CD8 clonotypes were shared across several donors. Pairwise subsampling led to the expectation that sequencing depth would affect the degree of clonotype sharing among donors. Compared with non-shared clonotypes, the clonotypes found in all four sorted-subset donors had higher generation probabilities. Larger estimated clonotype richness was generally found for naive subsets than for memory subsets.

CD8 naive samples were CD45RO-negative cells positively selected for CCR7, giving a CD45RA+CCR7+ population that excluded TemRA cells. Healthy HIV-negative adults with no recently reported acute infections or vaccinations were included as donors. Every donor was a Caucasian adult residing in Nashville, Tennessee, USA. Blood was collected by leukapheresis, and PBMCs were isolated by Ficoll-Histopaque density gradient centrifugation and then cryopreserved in liquid nitrogen vapor phase. Analytical flow cytometry was used to check the purity and quantity of every magnetically sorted T cell population. From each sorted fraction, genomic DNA was isolated and quantified by UV absorbance on a Nanodrop 2000c. This receptor was taken from a man in his late teens or twenties in good health. Some clones in this sample may be carry-over from other donors' samples. Specimen: naive CD8+ T cells from PBMCs. The cell subset or site label here, explained by the study, means: CD45RA+CCR7+.

The nucleotide sequence is TGCGCCAGCAGGTCCTCCTACGAGCAGTACTTC. Its protein is CASRSSYEQYF. The rearranged chain carries TRBV5-1 and TRBJ2-7; no confident D gene assignment can be made. V is shortened by 5 bases, J by 0 bases, and the region joining them spans 3 bases. CDR1 and CDR2 are read off the germline V gene as SGHRS and YFSETQ. The CDR3 numbers 11 residues from cysteine through phenylalanine. Only CDR3 DNA is held: 33 bases, read in frame from base 1.